The clone carrying this TCR beta chain was observed a single time. The antigen is unknown. In the same sample, other DNA sequences code for this CDR3. This entry is derived from a study of cytomegalovirus exposure and HLA in healthy donors. Turning to the study itself: Most donors, around 81% of approximately 400 genotyped, fell in the Caucasian-associated ancestry cluster.

Whereas donors were nominally healthy upon sampling, unrecorded immune exposures were probable. PCR involved 60 Vbeta and 13 Jbeta primers. Some clones are missing from TCRdb's copy, which holds only in-frame ones; the method was immunoSEQ multiplex PCR. The table has about 130,000 clones, roughly three quarters seen once. Regarding the study as a whole: Being productive about 87% or about 30% of the time was typical of most TCR beta V segments in an earlier analysis. In a later analysis, V- and J-gene trimming of beta chains associated with a DCLRE1C missense variant, replicated independently.

Material for sequencing was PBMCs. The receptor's source is a man aged 25 to 40 in good health and CMV-seronegative.

The CDR3 region is CASSFRGTDTQYF. CDR3 coding DNA: TGTGCCAGCAGTTTCCGGGGCACAGATACGCAGTATTTT. This chain uses TRBV27 with TRBJ2-3; D is uncertain. Germline CDR1 MNHEY, CDR2 SMNVEV (reference sequence). CDR3 length equals 13 residues. Trimming removed 3 bases from V and 1 base from J, with 5 bases in between.